What follows is one T cell receptor beta chain and its context. V lost 7 bases to trimming and J lost 0 bases; unmatched junction nucleotides: 4. This CDR3 region has 14 residues. Germline CDR1 reads MDHEN; CDR2 reads SYDVKM. The data stem from a study of PD-L1 blockade in urothelial cancer. Using immunoSEQ multiplex PCR, the repertoire was profiled, and TCRdb retains in-frame clones only, with some absent. The table records 75,000 to 95,000 clones, around 93% of them present only once. Sample time point: peripheral blood 6 weeks after treatment start. Between 1 and 8 samples per patient were obtained, pretreatment and on-treatment.

This sequence joins TRBV28 and TRBJ1-2; 8 nucleotides line up with TRBD1. This TCR came from a woman aged 80 or older with urothelial cancer. Sequences were derived from PBMCs, sampled around atezolizumab (anti-PD-L1) treatment. The CDR3 region has the DNA TGTGCCAGCACCCCGGGACAGGCTAACTATGGCTACACCTTC. Translating gives CASTPGQANYGYTF.